The clone carrying this TCR beta chain came up once. Its matching antigen is unknown. The entry originates in a study of T cell responses to AZD1222 COVID-19 vaccine. The overall study: Whether given at about 4 or about 12 weeks, second doses were pooled. Study findings and constraints: Across the whole spike, CD4 TCRs peaked at regions 160-218 and 743-854. Mostly white British, mostly female donors; authors suggested clonal diversity may be underestimated. Increased Spike-specific TCR breadth and depth were observed after two AZD1222 doses.

Trimming removed 5 bases from V and 0 bases from J, with 10 bases in between. The V gene's germline CDR1 is MDHEN and CDR2 SYDVKM. The CDR3 has 14 residues. TCRdb keeps only in-frame clones here, not all; method: immunoSEQ multiplex PCR. The table lists 95,000 to 150,000 clones, over 75% of them singletons, with around 3.1% in the top ten. The TCR sequence derives from an adult in good health. The starting material was peripheral blood, obtained on day 0 of AZD1222 vaccination. This rearrangement joins TRBV28 to TRBJ1-2, with D uncertain. This chain's CDR3 is CASSPLLANYGYTF. CDR3 DNA: TGTGCCAGCAGTCCCTTGTTAGCTAACTATGGCTACACCTTC.